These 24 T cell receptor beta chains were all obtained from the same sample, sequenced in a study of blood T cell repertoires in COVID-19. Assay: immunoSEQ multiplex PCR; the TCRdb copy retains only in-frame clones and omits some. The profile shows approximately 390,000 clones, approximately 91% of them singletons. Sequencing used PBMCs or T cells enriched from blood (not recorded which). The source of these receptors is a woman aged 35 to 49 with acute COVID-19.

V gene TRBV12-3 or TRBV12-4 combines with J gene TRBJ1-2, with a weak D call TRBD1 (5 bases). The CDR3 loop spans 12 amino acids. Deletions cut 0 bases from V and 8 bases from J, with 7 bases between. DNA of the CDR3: TGTGCCAGCAGTTTAGCAGGGGTGGGCTACACCTTC. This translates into CASSLAGVGYTF.

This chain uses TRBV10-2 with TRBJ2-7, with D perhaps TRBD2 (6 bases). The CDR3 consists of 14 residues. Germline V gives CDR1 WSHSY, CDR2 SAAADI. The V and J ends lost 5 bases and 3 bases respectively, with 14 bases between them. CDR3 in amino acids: CASSLGGDGYEQYF. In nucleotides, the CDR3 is TGCGCCAGCAGTCTTGGAGGGGATGGCTACGAGCAGTACTTC.

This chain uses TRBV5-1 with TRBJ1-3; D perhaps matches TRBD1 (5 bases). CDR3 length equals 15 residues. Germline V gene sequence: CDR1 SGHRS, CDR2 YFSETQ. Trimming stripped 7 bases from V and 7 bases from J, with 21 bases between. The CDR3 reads CASRDQGNARNTIYF. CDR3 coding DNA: TGCGCCAGCCGTGACCAGGGAAATGCTAGGAACACCATATATTTT.

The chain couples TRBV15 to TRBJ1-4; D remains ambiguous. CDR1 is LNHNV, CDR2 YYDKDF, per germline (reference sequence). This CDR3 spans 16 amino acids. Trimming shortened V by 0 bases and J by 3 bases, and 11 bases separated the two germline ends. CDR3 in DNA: TGTGCCACCAGCAGAGATAAAGGACTTGCTAATGAAAAACTGTTTTTT. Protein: CATSRDKGLANEKLFF. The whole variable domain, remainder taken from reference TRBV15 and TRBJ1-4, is DAMVIQNPRYQVTQFGKPVTLSCSQTLNHNVMYWYQQKSSQAPKLLFHYYDKDFNNEADTPDNFQSRRPNTSFCFLDIRSPGLGDTAMYLCATSRDKGLANEKLFFGSGTQLSVL.

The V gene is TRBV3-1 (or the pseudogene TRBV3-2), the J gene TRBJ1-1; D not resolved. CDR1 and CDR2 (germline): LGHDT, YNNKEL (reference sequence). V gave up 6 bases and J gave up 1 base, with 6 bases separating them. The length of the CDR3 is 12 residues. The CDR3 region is CASSLGNTEAFF. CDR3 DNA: TGTGCCAGCAGTCTAGGGAACACTGAAGCTTTCTTT.

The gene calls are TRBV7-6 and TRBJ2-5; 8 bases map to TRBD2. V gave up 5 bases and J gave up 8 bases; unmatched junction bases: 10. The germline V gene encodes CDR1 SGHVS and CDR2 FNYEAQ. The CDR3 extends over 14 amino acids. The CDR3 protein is CASSPRAGGLTQYF. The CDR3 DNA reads TGTGCCAGCAGCCCCCGGGCGGGGGGTCTAACCCAGTACTTC.

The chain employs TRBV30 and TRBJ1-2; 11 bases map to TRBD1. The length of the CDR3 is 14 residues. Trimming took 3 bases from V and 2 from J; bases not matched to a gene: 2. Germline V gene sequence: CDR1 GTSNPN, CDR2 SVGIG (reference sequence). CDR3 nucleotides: TGTGCCTGGAGGGGGGACAGGGGGAACTATGGCTACACCTTC. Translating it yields CAWRGDRGNYGYTF.

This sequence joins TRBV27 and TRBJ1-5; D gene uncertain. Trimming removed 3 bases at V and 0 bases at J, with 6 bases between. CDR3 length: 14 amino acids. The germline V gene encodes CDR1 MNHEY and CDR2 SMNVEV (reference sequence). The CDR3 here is CASSFSHSNQPQHF. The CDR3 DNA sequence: TGTGCCAGCAGTTTCAGTCATAGCAATCAGCCCCAGCATTTT.

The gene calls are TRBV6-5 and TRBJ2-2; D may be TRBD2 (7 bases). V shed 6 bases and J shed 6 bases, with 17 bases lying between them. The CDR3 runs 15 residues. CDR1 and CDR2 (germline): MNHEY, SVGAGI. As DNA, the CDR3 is TGTGCCAGCAGGATGGGGGGGCTTCGGTCCGGGGAGCTGTTTTTT. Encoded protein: CASRMGGLRSGELFF.

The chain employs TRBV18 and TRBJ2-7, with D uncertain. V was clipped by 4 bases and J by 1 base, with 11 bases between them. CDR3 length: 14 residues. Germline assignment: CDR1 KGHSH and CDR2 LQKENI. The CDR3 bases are TGTGCCAGCTCACAAACTCAGACTTCCTACGAGCAGTACTTC. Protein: CASSQTQTSYEQYF.

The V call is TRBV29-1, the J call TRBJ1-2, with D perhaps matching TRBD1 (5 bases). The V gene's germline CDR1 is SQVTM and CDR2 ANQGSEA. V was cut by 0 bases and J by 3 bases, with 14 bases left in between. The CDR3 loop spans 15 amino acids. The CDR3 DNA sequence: TGCAGCGTTGAAGATGGGCAGGGTTACGACTATGGCTACACCTTC. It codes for CSVEDGQGYDYGYTF.

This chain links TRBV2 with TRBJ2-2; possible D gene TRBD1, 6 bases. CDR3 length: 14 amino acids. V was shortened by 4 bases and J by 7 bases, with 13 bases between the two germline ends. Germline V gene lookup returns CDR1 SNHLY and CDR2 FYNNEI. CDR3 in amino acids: CASSGARGGGELFF. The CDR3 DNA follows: TGTGCCAGCAGTGGGGCCAGGGGTGGCGGGGAGCTGTTTTTT.

The CDR3 region is CSAGTENTEAFF. CDR3 coding DNA: TGCAGCGCTGGGACAGAGAACACTGAAGCTTTCTTT. This chain connects TRBV29-1 to TRBJ1-1; 7 nucleotides line up with TRBD1. In germline, CDR1 is SQVTM, CDR2 ANQGSEA. CDR3 size: 12 residues. J gave up 1 base and V 7 bases, and 3 bases lay outside the gene matches.

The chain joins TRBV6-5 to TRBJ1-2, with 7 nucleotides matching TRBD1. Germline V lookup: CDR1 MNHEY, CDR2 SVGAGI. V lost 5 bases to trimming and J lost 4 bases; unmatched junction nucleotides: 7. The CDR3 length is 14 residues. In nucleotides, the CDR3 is TGTGCCAGCAGTACCGACAGGGTTGGCTATGGCTACACCTTC. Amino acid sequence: CASSTDRVGYGYTF.

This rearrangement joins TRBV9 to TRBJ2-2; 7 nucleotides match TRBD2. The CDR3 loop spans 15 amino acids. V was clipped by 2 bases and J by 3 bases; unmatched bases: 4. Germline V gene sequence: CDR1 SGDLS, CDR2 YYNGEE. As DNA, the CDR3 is TGTGCCAGCAGCGTCCGCGCGGGGGACACCGGGGAGCTGTTTTTT. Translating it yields CASSVRAGDTGELFF.

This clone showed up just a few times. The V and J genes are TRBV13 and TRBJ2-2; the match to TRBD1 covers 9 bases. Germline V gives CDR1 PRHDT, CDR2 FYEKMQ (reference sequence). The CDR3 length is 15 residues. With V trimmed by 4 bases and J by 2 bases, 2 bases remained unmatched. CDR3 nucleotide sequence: TGTGCCAGCAGCTACAGGGGGCGAAACACCGGGGAGCTGTTTTTT. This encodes CASSYRGRNTGELFF. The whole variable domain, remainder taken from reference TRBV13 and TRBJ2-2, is AAGVIQSPRHLIKEKRETATLKCYPIPRHDTVYWYQQGPGQDPQFLISFYEKMQSDKGSIPDRFSAQQFSDYHSELNMSSLELGDSALYFCASSYRGRNTGELFFGEGSRLTVL.

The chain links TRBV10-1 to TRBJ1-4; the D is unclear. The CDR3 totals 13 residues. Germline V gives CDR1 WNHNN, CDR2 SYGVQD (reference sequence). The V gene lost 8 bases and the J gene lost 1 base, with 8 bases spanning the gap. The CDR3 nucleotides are TGCGCCAGCGGCGGAGGAACTAATGAAAAACTGTTTTTT. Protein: CASGGGTNEKLFF.

Written as DNA, the CDR3 is TGTGCCAGTAGTATGGGATCAGGGTACTCTGGGGCCAACGTCCTGACTTTC. It yields the protein CASSMGSGYSGANVLTF. The chain joins TRBV19 to TRBJ2-6, with D perhaps TRBD1 (5 bases). V lost 3 bases to trimming and J lost 0 bases, with 12 bases between them. The length of the CDR3 is 17 residues. The germline gives CDR1 LNHDA, CDR2 SQIVND (reference sequence).

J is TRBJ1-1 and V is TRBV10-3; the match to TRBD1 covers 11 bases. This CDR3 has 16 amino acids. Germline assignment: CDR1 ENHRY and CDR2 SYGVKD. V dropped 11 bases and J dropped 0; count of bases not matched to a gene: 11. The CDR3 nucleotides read TGTGCCGCCACAGGACAGGGGGCACCTATGAACACTGAAGCTTTCTTT. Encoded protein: CAATGQGAPMNTEAFF.

CDR3 bases: TGTGCCAGCAGTGAATTAAGATACGGCGGGGAGCTGTTTTTT. It encodes CASSELRYGGELFF. The genes are TRBV2 and TRBJ2-2; unclear D gene. The V gene's germline CDR1 is SNHLY and CDR2 FYNNEI. Trimming pared 2 bases from V and 7 bases from J, leaving 11 bases between. This CDR3 spans 14 amino acids.

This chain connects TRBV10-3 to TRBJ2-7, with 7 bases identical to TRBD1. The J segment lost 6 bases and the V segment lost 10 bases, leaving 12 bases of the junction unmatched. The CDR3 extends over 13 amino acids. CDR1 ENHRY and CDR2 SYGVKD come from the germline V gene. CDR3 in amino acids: CATTGEKGSEQYF. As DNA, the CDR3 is TGTGCCACCACAGGGGAGAAAGGAAGCGAGCAGTACTTC.

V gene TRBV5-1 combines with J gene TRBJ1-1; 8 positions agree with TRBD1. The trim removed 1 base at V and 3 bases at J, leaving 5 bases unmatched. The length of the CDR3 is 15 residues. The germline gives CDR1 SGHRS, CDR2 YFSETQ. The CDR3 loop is CASSLRTGPDTEAFF. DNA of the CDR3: TGCGCCAGCAGCTTGAGGACAGGGCCGGACACTGAAGCTTTCTTT.

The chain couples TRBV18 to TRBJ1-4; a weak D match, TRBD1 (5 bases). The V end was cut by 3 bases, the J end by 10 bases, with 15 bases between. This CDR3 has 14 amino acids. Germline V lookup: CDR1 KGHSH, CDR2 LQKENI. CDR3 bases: TGTGCCAGCTCACCGGGACTAGACGCTCGAAAACTGTTTTTT. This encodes CASSPGLDARKLFF.

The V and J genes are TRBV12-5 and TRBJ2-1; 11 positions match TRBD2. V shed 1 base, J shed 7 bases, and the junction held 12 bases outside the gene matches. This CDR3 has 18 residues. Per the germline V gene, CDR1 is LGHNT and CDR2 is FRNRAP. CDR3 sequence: CASGLGLAGGGNSNEQFF. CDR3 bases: TGTGCTAGTGGTTTGGGGCTAGCGGGGGGCGGAAACTCGAATGAGCAGTTCTTC.